This TCR beta chain is from a study of CD8+CD57+ T cells in acquired aplastic anemia. Study-level points and caveats: Between patients and controls, roughly 29 CD8+ CDR3 sequences were found in common.

The template for TCR beta VDJ and CDR3 sequence profiling was genomic DNA. TCRdb independently ran MiXCR on the reads; one entry per CDR3 protein. The table lists about 160,000 distinct CDR3 sequences, around 48% of them singletons. This clonotype appeared a few times. Its matching antigen is unknown. Germline CDR1 MDHEN, CDR2 SYDVKM. V was shortened by 0 bases and J by 1 base, with 9 bases between the two germline ends. CDR3 length: 15 residues. For sequencing, patients were chosen who had shown expansion of CD8+CD57+ cells by flow cytometry. Diagnosis of severe acquired aplastic anemia applied to all patients. No therapy was given to patients before blood sampling.

Sequenced sample: sorted CD4+, CD8+, or CD8+CD57+ T cells (not recorded which) from PBMCs. This receptor was obtained from a human donor with aplastic anemia. The V and J genes are TRBV28 and TRBJ1-2, with D possibly being TRBD1 (5 bases). In DNA form, the CDR3 reads TGTGCCAGCAGTTTATGGGGGGGGGTTAACTATGGCTACACCTTC. Translating it yields CASSLWGGVNYGYTF.